This T cell receptor (beta chain) was captured by sequencing in a study of cytomegalovirus exposure and HLA in healthy donors. Profiling relied on immunoSEQ multiplex PCR, and the TCRdb table lists in-frame clones only, not all of them. The sample has some 240,000 clones, about 90% seen once. Concerning this clone: Antigen specificity is unknown.

Study results and caveats: Rarity held for most TCR sequences, but there were some public TCRs that occurred in many donors.

This receptor was obtained from a woman aged 30 to 39 in good health and CMV-seropositive. The sequenced sample consisted of PBMCs.

The CDR3 is CASSLFSILSANTGELFF. CDR3 sequence (DNA): TGTGCCAGCAGTTTATTCAGTATATTATCCGCGAACACCGGGGAGCTGTTTTTT. The V and J genes are TRBV27 and TRBJ2-2; the D is unclear. CDR1 MNHEY and CDR2 SMNVEV come from the germline V gene (reference sequence). The CDR3 runs 18 residues. Trimming stripped 1 base from V and 0 bases from J, with 15 bases between.